The 9 T cell receptor beta chains presented below share a single source sample, sequenced in a study of shared clonotypes between healthy human individuals. Generated by immunoSEQ multiplex PCR, the TCRdb table keeps only in-frame clones and is missing some. The sample holds roughly 500,000 clones, around 80% seen once. Sequencing was carried out using PBMCs. These receptors all stem from a woman aged 40 to 50 in good health. Some clones in this sample may be carry-over from other donors' samples.

About this clone itself: The sample contains more than one DNA sequence encoding this CDR3. The V gene is TRBV5-1, the J gene TRBJ2-5, with a possible D match to TRBD2 (5 bases). Per the germline V gene, CDR1 is SGHRS and CDR2 is YFSETQ. The CDR3 covers 13 residues. Trimming pared 0 bases from V and 5 bases from J, leaving 8 bases between. Written as DNA, the CDR3 is TGCGCCAGCAGCTTGGCGGGGTGGGAGACCCAGTACTTC. Residues: CASSLAGWETQYF.

This clone was detected only once. This clone may be a read error of a much larger clone one base away. The sample holds other DNA sequences that translate to the same CDR3. The chain recombines TRBV18 with TRBJ2-2, with D uncertain. In germline, CDR1 is KGHSH, CDR2 LQKENI. The CDR3 has 12 amino acids. V was shortened by 2 bases and J by 5 bases, with 3 bases between the two germline ends. The CDR3 nucleotides read TGTGCCAGCTCACCAGGGACCGGGGAGCTGTTTTTT. Translated, it gives CASSPGTGELFF.

The chain combines TRBV2 with TRBJ2-2, with a weak D call TRBD1 (5 bases). In germline, CDR1 is SNHLY, CDR2 FYNNEI. V was shortened by 4 bases and J by 5 bases, with 8 bases between the two germline ends. The CDR3 consists of 13 residues. DNA of the CDR3: TGTGCCAGCAGTGTAGGGGTAACCGGGGAGCTGTTTTTT. Residues: CASSVGVTGELFF. The entire variable domain, with the rest obtained from reference TRBV2 and TRBJ2-2, is as follows: EPEVTQTPSHQVTQMGQEVILRCVPISNHLYFYWYRQILGQKVEFLVSFYNNEISEKSEIFDDQFSVERPDGSNFTLKIRSTKLEDSAMYFCASSVGVTGELFFGEGSRLTVL.

The rearrangement links TRBV4-1 to TRBJ2-5, with unresolved D. With 4 bases removed from V and 1 base from J, the gap between germline ends came to 10 bases. The germline CDR1 and CDR2 sequences are MGHRA and YSYEKL. The CDR3 has 14 amino acids. The CDR3 region has the DNA TGCGCCAGCAGCCTACTCCCTGCCCAAGAGACCCAGTACTTC. Amino acid sequence: CASSLLPAQETQYF.

The chain combines TRBV19 with TRBJ2-5; 16 nucleotides agree with TRBD2. Germline V CDR1 and CDR2: LNHDA, SQIVND (reference sequence). This CDR3 has 21 amino acids. The V segment lost 3 bases and the J segment 5 bases; nucleotides outside the gene matches: 18. The DNA of the CDR3 is TGTGCCAGTAGTATCCGCTGGGCCGGGACTAGCGGGAGGGCTGGGATGGAGACCCAGTACTTC. This gives the protein CASSIRWAGTSGRAGMETQYF.

This clone was seen only a few times. The chain links TRBV30 to TRBJ1-2; D not resolved. In germline, CDR1 is GTSNPN, CDR2 SVGIG (reference sequence). The CDR3 length is 11 residues. The germline V and J ends were trimmed by 0 bases and 8 bases, with 7 bases remaining between them. DNA of the CDR3: TGTGCCTGGAGTGTTCCACGCGGCTACACCTTC. Translation gives CAWSVPRGYTF.

This chain uses TRBV6-1 with TRBJ2-4; the D gene could be TRBD1 or TRBD2 (5 bases each). Trimming left V 1 base short and J 4 bases short, with 8 bases between. Germline values: CDR1 MNHNS, CDR2 SASEGT. The CDR3 is made up of 14 amino acids. The CDR3 is CASSEGGTKNIQYF. CDR3 DNA: TGTGCCAGCAGTGAAGGAGGGACGAAAAACATTCAGTACTTC.

The chain joins TRBV30 to TRBJ1-3, with 7 bases matching TRBD1. The length of the CDR3 is 15 residues. Germline-derived CDR1 and CDR2 are GTSNPN and SVGIG (reference sequence). J gave up 4 bases and V 3 bases, and 9 bases lay outside the gene matches. The CDR3 protein is CAWSPPGQVGNTIYF. The CDR3 nucleotides read TGTGCCTGGAGCCCGCCCGGACAGGTCGGAAACACCATATATTTT. Supplemented by reference TRBV30 and TRBJ1-3, the full variable domain reads SQTIHQWPATLVQPVGSPLSLECTVEGTSNPNLYWYRQAAGRGLQLLFYSVGIGQISSEVPQNLSASRPQDRQFILSSKKLLLSDSGFYLCAWSPPGQVGNTIYFGEGSWLTVV.

This clone was recorded only once. Other nucleotide sequences from this sample produce the same CDR3. This rearrangement joins TRBV30 to TRBJ2-1; D is unresolved. V lost 3 bases and J lost 4, with 4 bases in between. Germline loops: CDR1 GTSNPN, CDR2 SVGIG (reference sequence). The CDR3 consists of 11 residues. The CDR3 loop reads CAWRGYNEQFF. The CDR3 DNA reads TGTGCCTGGAGGGGTTACAATGAGCAGTTCTTC.